This passage covers 12 T cell receptor beta chains from one sample sequenced in a study of HIV-infected patients and healthy controls. MiXCR was run by TCRdb on the 5' RACE reads, yielding one entry per CDR3 protein. The sample consists of roughly 20,000 distinct CDR3 sequences, around 17% of them appearing once. What was sequenced was CD8+ T cells from blood. All receptors derive from a human donor in good health.

This clonotype was picked up many times. CDR3: CASSQVGGFSEAFF. The CDR3 DNA reads TGTGCCAGCAGCCAAGTGGGGGGTTTTTCTGAAGCTTTCTTT. The chain is built from TRBV14 and TRBJ1-1, with D possibly being TRBD1 (5 bases). Germline lookup yields CDR1 SGHDN and CDR2 FVKESK. Trimming removed 1 base from V and 6 bases from J, with 12 bases in between. This CDR3 is 14 amino acids long.

The gene calls are TRBV5-1 and TRBJ2-5; TRBD2 aligns across 8 bases. Germline V gives CDR1 SGHRS, CDR2 YFSETQ. V lost 0 bases to trimming and J lost 3 bases; unmatched junction nucleotides: 4. This CDR3 is built from 15 residues. The CDR3 loop reads CASSLAPAGEETQYF. CDR3 DNA: TGCGCCAGCAGCTTGGCCCCAGCGGGGGAAGAGACCCAGTACTTC.

The chain links TRBV6-5 to TRBJ2-1, with D tentatively TRBD2 (6 bases). Germline V CDR1 and CDR2: MNHEY, SVGAGI. This CDR3 comprises 15 residues. V lost 6 bases, J lost 7 bases, and 19 bases lay in between. The CDR3 is CASSEVVRGTNEQFF. The CDR3 DNA reads as TGTGCCAGCAGCGAGGTGGTTCGGGGGACTAATGAGCAGTTCTTC.

Sample share makes this clonotype medium-sized. V gene TRBV6-2 or TRBV6-3 combines with J gene TRBJ2-1, with a weak D call TRBD2 (5 bases). V lost 7 bases, J lost 3 bases, and 10 bases lay in between. There are 13 residues in the CDR3. Germline V gene sequence: CDR1 MNHEY, CDR2 SVGEGT. The DNA for the CDR3 is TGTGCCAGCATGCCGGGAAGCTACAATGAGCAGTTCTTC. This gives the protein CASMPGSYNEQFF.

This clonotype was detected a few times. The gene calls are TRBV28 and TRBJ2-3; unclear D gene. The CDR3 has 11 amino acids. The V end was cut by 3 bases, the J end by 4 bases, with 2 bases between. Germline CDR1 and CDR2: MDHEN and SYDVKM. The CDR3, as DNA: TGTGCCAGCAGTTTGCCAGATACGCAGTATTTT. Translating gives CASSLPDTQYF.

This chain joins TRBV20-1 and TRBJ2-7; D is unresolved. Germline CDR1 and CDR2: DFQATT and SNEGSKA (reference sequence). The CDR3 runs to 11 residues. The V gene lost 2 bases and the J gene lost 5 bases, with 7 bases spanning the gap. The chain's CDR3 is CSARSRDEQYF. The DNA of the CDR3 is TGCAGTGCTAGATCAAGAGACGAGCAGTACTTC.

The chain combines TRBV2 with TRBJ2-1; the D gene is possibly TRBD1 (5 bases). The CDR3 runs to 11 residues. Trimming took off 8 bases at V and 8 bases at J, with 10 bases between the two ends. Germline CDR1 is SNHLY and CDR2 is FYNNEI. CDR3 DNA: TGTGCCAGCCAAATAGGGGATGAGCAGTTCTTC. Amino acids: CASQIGDEQFF.

Within the sample, this clonotype is medium-sized. CDR3 sequence: CSVASVSQETQYF. The CDR3 nucleotides read TGCAGCGTTGCAAGTGTCTCCCAAGAGACCCAGTACTTC. The chain recombines TRBV29-1 with TRBJ2-5; D remains ambiguous. The germline V and J ends were trimmed by 4 bases and 1 base, with 10 bases remaining between them. There are 13 residues in the CDR3. In germline, CDR1 is SQVTM, CDR2 ANQGSEA.

Ten or more counts support this clonotype. The genes are TRBV13 and TRBJ2-5; the D is unclear. V gave up 4 bases and J gave up 5 bases, with 14 bases separating them. Germline V gives CDR1 PRHDT, CDR2 FYEKMQ (reference sequence). The CDR3 sequence is 14 residues long. The CDR3 spells CASSSPASPETQYF. As DNA, the CDR3 is TGTGCCAGCAGCTCCCCAGCGAGCCCTGAGACCCAGTACTTC.

This clonotype was seen a handful of times. The rearrangement uses TRBV20-1 and TRBJ2-4, with D unresolved. This CDR3 region has 13 residues. Trimming shortened V by 0 bases and J by 3 bases, and 6 bases separated the two germline ends. CDR1 DFQATT and CDR2 SNEGSKA come from the germline V gene (reference sequence). The CDR3 loop is CSARDRLKNIQYF. CDR3 bases: TGCAGTGCTAGAGATCGCCTCAAAAACATTCAGTACTTC.

This clonotype was counted a single time. The CDR3 nucleotides read TGTGCCAGCAGCGCGGGACTAGCGGAAGAGACCCAGTACTTC. Amino acid sequence: CASSAGLAEETQYF. The gene calls are TRBV5-4 and TRBJ2-5, with 11 bases fitting TRBD2. J was trimmed by 3 bases and V by 4 bases; bases with no gene match: 2. The CDR3 is 14 residues long. Germline V gene lookup returns CDR1 SGHNT and CDR2 YYREEE (reference sequence).

V is TRBV12-3 or TRBV12-4 and J is TRBJ1-2, with a possible D match to TRBD1 (5 bases). CDR3 size: 12 residues. V lost 6 bases and J 8 bases, leaving 13 bases between the germline ends. The CDR3 region is CASSQQVRGYTF. The CDR3 DNA reads TGTGCCAGCAGCCAACAGGTTCGAGGCTACACCTTC.